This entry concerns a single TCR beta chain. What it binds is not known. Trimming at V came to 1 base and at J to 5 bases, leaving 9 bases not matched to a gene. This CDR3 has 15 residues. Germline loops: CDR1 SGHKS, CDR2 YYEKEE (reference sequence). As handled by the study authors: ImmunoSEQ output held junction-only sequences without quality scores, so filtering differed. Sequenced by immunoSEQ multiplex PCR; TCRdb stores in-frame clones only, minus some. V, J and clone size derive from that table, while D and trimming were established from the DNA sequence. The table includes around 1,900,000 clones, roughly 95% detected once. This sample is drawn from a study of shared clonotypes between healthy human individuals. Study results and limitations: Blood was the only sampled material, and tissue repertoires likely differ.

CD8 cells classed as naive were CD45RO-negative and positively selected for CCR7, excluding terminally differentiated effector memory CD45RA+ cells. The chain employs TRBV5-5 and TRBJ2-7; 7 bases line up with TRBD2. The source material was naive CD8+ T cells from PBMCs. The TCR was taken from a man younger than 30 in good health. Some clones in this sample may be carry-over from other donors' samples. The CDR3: CASSLWISGRDEQYF. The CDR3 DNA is TGTGCCAGCAGCTTGTGGATCAGTGGGAGGGACGAGCAGTACTTC.